This T cell receptor beta chain was sequenced during a study of Graves' ophthalmopathy and Graves' hyperthyroidism. Broader study findings: As the model predicted ophthalmopathy progression, it achieved a sensitivity of about 71% and a specificity of 72% to 80%.

Clinical symptoms, serum thyroxine, TRAb, thyroid ultrasound and orbital computed tomography formed the basis of diagnosis. It was from about 10 ml of fresh peripheral blood that the PBMCs came. Trimming at V came to 0 bases and at J to 6 bases, leaving 11 bases not matched to a gene. The CDR3 totals 17 residues. Germline V gives CDR1 SNHLY, CDR2 FYNNEI. As the template, RNA transcripts were used to amplify TCR beta CDR3 regions. Scientists carried out first-round RT-PCR using HTBI primers and then a second-round multiplex PCR. TCRdb reprocessed the multiplex PCR reads via MiXCR and lists one record per CDR3 protein. The table includes 450,000 or so distinct CDR3 sequences, around 14% detected once. This clonotype was seen a handful of times. Its antigen remains unknown.

The V and J genes are TRBV2 and TRBJ1-1, with 9 bases that match TRBD1. The receptor was derived from a woman younger than 45 with Graves' ophthalmopathy. Sequences were obtained from blood. The CDR3 DNA reads as TGTGCCAGCAGTGAAGCGCTAGGACAGGGGAAATTTCCTGAAGCTTTCTTT. Amino acids: CASSEALGQGKFPEAFF.